A single sample gave rise to the 24 T cell receptor beta chains below, sequenced in a study of blood T cell repertoires in COVID-19. Method: immunoSEQ multiplex PCR; TCRdb's copy keeps in-frame clones and lacks some. The sample consists of 130,000 or so clones, roughly 89% of them appearing once. The sample consisted of PBMCs or T cells enriched from blood (not recorded which). Receptors originate from a woman in her twenties or thirties who had recovered from COVID-19.

J is TRBJ1-1 and V is TRBV7-9; 10 bases are a match to TRBD1. With 5 bases clipped from V and 10 bases from J, the junction kept 19 bases outside the gene matches. This CDR3 is built from 17 residues. Germline V gene data show CDR1 as SEHNR and CDR2 as FQNEAQ (reference sequence). CDR3 coding DNA: TGTGCCAGCAGCGCAGATTGGGGGACAGGGGTTACAATCGGAGCTTTCTTT. This translates into CASSADWGTGVTIGAFF.

The chain links TRBV19 to TRBJ2-3, with 8 bases that match TRBD2. CDR1 and CDR2 (germline): LNHDA, SQIVND (reference sequence). Germline trimming cut 5 bases from V and 6 bases from J; bases unmatched to any gene: 13. This CDR3 contains 16 residues. The CDR3 spells CASSLPSAGGRDTQYF. The CDR3, as DNA: TGTGCCAGTAGTTTACCCTCCGCGGGAGGCCGTGATACGCAGTATTTT.

This chain connects TRBV30 to TRBJ2-5; the match to TRBD1 covers 8 bases. The V gene's germline CDR1 is GTSNPN and CDR2 SVGIG (reference sequence). The J segment lost 5 bases and the V segment lost 6 bases, leaving 5 bases of the junction unmatched. The CDR3 totals 12 residues. DNA of the CDR3: TGTGCCTGCGGACAGGGAAGGGAGACCCAGTACTTC. Amino acids: CACGQGRETQYF.

The chain links TRBV4-3 to TRBJ1-1; D uncertain. Looked up from germline, CDR1 is LGHNA and CDR2 is YSLEER. The length of the CDR3 is 15 residues. V lost 2 bases and J lost 1, with 11 bases in between. The CDR3: CASSQSPGRNTEAFF. For the CDR3, the DNA is TGCGCCAGCAGCCAATCACCTGGGAGGAACACTGAAGCTTTCTTT.

This chain uses TRBV4-2 with TRBJ2-6, with TRBD1 matching 8 bases. The CDR3 has 16 amino acids. Germline trimming cut 0 bases from V and 2 bases from J; bases unmatched to any gene: 0. CDR1 and CDR2 (germline): LGHNA, YNFKEQ. In DNA, the CDR3 is TGTGCCAGCAGCCAAGAACAGGGGGCTGGGGCCAACGTCCTGACTTTC. It codes for CASSQEQGAGANVLTF.

This chain uses TRBV5-6 with TRBJ1-2; perhaps TRBD1 as D (6 bases). The CDR3 has 14 amino acids. Germline-derived CDR1 and CDR2 are SGHDT and YYEEEE. V was trimmed by 5 bases and J by 8 bases, leaving 19 bases between them. CDR3 nucleotides: TGTGCCAGCAGGGGGGCGGGCAGGGACAACGGCTACACCTTC. Translated, it gives CASRGAGRDNGYTF.

The rearrangement uses TRBV7-8 and TRBJ2-7; 8 nucleotides agree with TRBD2. The ends lost 3 bases at V and 2 bases at J; junction bases unmatched: 3. The CDR3 runs 14 residues. Germline V gene sequence: CDR1 SGHVS, CDR2 FQNEAQ. The CDR3, as DNA: TGTGCCAGCAGCTTGTCGACTAGCGCCTACGAGCAGTACTTC. It translates to CASSLSTSAYEQYF. Combining the CDR3 with reference TRBV7-8 and TRBJ2-7 gives the whole variable domain GAGVSQSPRYKVAKRGQDVALRCDPISGHVSLFWYQQALGQGPEFLTYFQNEAQLDKSGLPSDRFFAERPEGSVSTLKIQRTQQEDSAVYLCASSLSTSAYEQYFGPGTRLTVT.

Many counts were recorded for this clone. The V and J genes are TRBV4-3 and TRBJ2-6; 8 bases line up with TRBD1. Germline V gene lookup returns CDR1 LGHNA and CDR2 YSLEER. This CDR3 comprises 16 residues. V was clipped by 3 bases and J by 2 bases; unmatched bases: 3. CDR3 in amino acids: CASSQPRGPGANVLTF. The DNA of the CDR3 is TGCGCCAGCAGCCAGCCCAGGGGGCCTGGGGCCAACGTCCTGACTTTC.

The J gene is TRBJ2-7, the V gene TRBV18; TRBD2 is a possible D gene (6 bases). The V gene's germline CDR1 is KGHSH and CDR2 LQKENI. The CDR3 has 12 residues. V was trimmed by 3 bases and J by 3 bases, leaving 6 bases between them. The CDR3 sequence: CASSPDYYEQYF. In DNA form, the CDR3 reads TGTGCCAGCTCACCGGACTACTACGAGCAGTACTTC.

This clone occurred once. This chain joins TRBV4-3 and TRBJ1-2; D not resolved. The V end lost 2 bases, the J end lost 3 bases, and 13 bases lay between the germline ends. From germline, CDR1 is LGHNA and CDR2 YSLEER. The CDR3 runs to 15 residues. The CDR3 here is CASSQRYDTYYGYTF. The CDR3 DNA reads TGCGCCAGCAGCCAAAGGTACGACACCTACTATGGCTACACCTTC.

The chain has TRBV7-2 and TRBJ1-2; the D gene is possibly TRBD1 (6 bases). V was trimmed by 0 bases and J by 8 bases, leaving 13 bases between them. Per germline, CDR1 SGHTA and CDR2 FQGNSA. The CDR3 sequence is 14 residues long. The CDR3 spells CASSLAGGARGYTF. For the CDR3, the DNA is TGTGCCAGCAGCTTAGCGGGGGGGGCCAGGGGCTACACCTTC.

The J gene is TRBJ2-7, the V gene TRBV28, with 7 bases identical to TRBD2. The length of the CDR3 is 15 residues. The V gene's germline CDR1 is MDHEN and CDR2 SYDVKM. V lost 5 bases and J lost 2; bases outside the gene matches: 9. The CDR3 DNA is TGTGCCAGCAGTCCCTCTAGCGGAGTGACCTACGAGCAGTACTTC. Translation: CASSPSSGVTYEQYF.

This rearrangement joins TRBV4-3 to TRBJ2-1, with 8 bases identical to TRBD2. The CDR3 covers 16 residues. V gave up 3 bases and J gave up 3 bases; unmatched junction bases: 7. CDR1 is LGHNA, CDR2 YSLEER, per germline. The DNA of the CDR3 is TGCGCCAGCAGCCATGTTAGCGGGACCGTCTACAATGAGCAGTTCTTC. It is translated as CASSHVSGTVYNEQFF.

The V call is TRBV13, the J call TRBJ2-1, with TRBD2 matching 12 bases. The CDR3 consists of 16 residues. Germline-derived CDR1 and CDR2 are PRHDT and FYEKMQ (reference sequence). V lost 5 bases to trimming and J lost 6 bases; unmatched junction nucleotides: 8. CDR3 bases: TGTGCCAGCAGCGCCCCCCGACTAGCGGGAGTCAATGAGCAGTTCTTC. Its translation: CASSAPRLAGVNEQFF.

The chain carries TRBV29-1 and TRBJ2-3, with TRBD2 matching 7 bases. The germline V gene encodes CDR1 SQVTM and CDR2 ANQGSEA. The CDR3 totals 12 residues. J was trimmed by 8 bases and V by 4 bases; bases with no gene match: 6. For the CDR3, the DNA is TGCAGCGTTGGGACTAGTGGGGGTACGCAGTATTTT. Residues: CSVGTSGGTQYF.

The J gene is TRBJ2-2, the V gene TRBV4-1; D perhaps matches TRBD1 (5 bases). Per germline, CDR1 MGHRA and CDR2 YSYEKL. The CDR3 consists of 17 residues. The V end was cut by 0 bases, the J end by 0 bases, with 11 bases between. The CDR3 protein is CASSQDRAGTNTGELFF. The CDR3 nucleotides are TGCGCCAGCAGCCAAGATAGGGCAGGGACGAACACCGGGGAGCTGTTTTTT.

The rearrangement links TRBV2 to TRBJ2-3, with D unclear. Germline V gene lookup returns CDR1 SNHLY and CDR2 FYNNEI. The CDR3 is 15 residues long. V lost 5 bases to trimming and J lost 0 bases, with 12 bases between them. CDR3 DNA sequence: TGTGCCAGCAGTCCGCCGGGTGCTAGCACAGATACGCAGTATTTT. Its translation is CASSPPGASTDTQYF.

This chain links TRBV30 with TRBJ1-3, with D maybe TRBD1 (5 bases). V was clipped by 3 bases and J by 8 bases, with 11 bases between them. Germline CDR1 and CDR2: GTSNPN and SVGIG (reference sequence). The CDR3 sequence is 12 residues long. Here the CDR3 reads CAWRSTGYTIYF. The CDR3 DNA reads TGTGCCTGGAGATCAACAGGTTACACCATATATTTT.

This chain links TRBV7-2 with TRBJ1-5; D is unclear. Germline values: CDR1 SGHTA, CDR2 FQGNSA. Between the trimmed V and J ends, which lost 1 base and 3 bases, there was a span of 10 bases. The CDR3 is 15 amino acids. In DNA, the CDR3 is TGTGCCAGCAGCTTAGGCCAACTAATCAATCAGCCCCAGCATTTT. It yields the protein CASSLGQLINQPQHF.

V gene TRBV30 combines with J gene TRBJ2-7; D is perhaps TRBD2 (5 bases). From germline, CDR1 is GTSNPN and CDR2 SVGIG (reference sequence). Trimming stripped 3 bases from V and 6 bases from J, with 18 bases between. The CDR3 contains 14 residues. CDR3 in amino acids: CAWSYGLAEFEQYF. The DNA of the CDR3 is TGTGCCTGGAGCTATGGGCTAGCTGAGTTCGAGCAGTACTTC.

The rearrangement joins TRBV25-1 to TRBJ1-6; weak D call: TRBD1 (5 bases). CDR1 is MGHDK, CDR2 SYGVNS, per germline. CDR3 length equals 14 residues. V shed 6 bases and J shed 2 bases, with 8 bases lying between them. The CDR3 here is CASSQTAYNSPLHF. CDR3 in DNA: TGTGCCAGCAGCCAGACAGCCTATAATTCACCCCTCCACTTT. Combining the CDR3 with reference TRBV25-1 and TRBJ1-6 gives the whole variable domain EADIYQTPRYLVIGTGKKITLECSQTMGHDKMYWYQQDPGMELHLIHYSYGVNSTEKGDLSSESTVSRIRTEHFPLTLESARPSHTSQYLCASSQTAYNSPLHFGNGTRLTVT.

CDR3 loop: CASSLGHRGNEQFF. Here the CDR3 DNA reads TGTGCCAGCAGCTTGGGTCACAGGGGCAATGAGCAGTTCTTC. The chain combines TRBV5-4 with TRBJ2-1, with 7 bases identical to TRBD1. Germline V gene lookup returns CDR1 SGHNT and CDR2 YYREEE (reference sequence). Germline trimming cut 0 bases from V and 6 bases from J; bases unmatched to any gene: 3. The CDR3 totals 14 residues.

This chain uses TRBV3-1 (or the pseudogene TRBV3-2) with TRBJ2-1, with D perhaps matching TRBD1 (5 bases). Germline CDR1 and CDR2: LGHDT and YNNKEL (reference sequence). V was shortened by 4 bases and J by 5 bases, with 12 bases between the two germline ends. The CDR3 covers 14 residues. The CDR3 loop is CASSPRGFHNEQFF. The CDR3 DNA is TGTGCCAGCAGCCCTAGGGGATTCCACAATGAGCAGTTCTTC.

This chain joins TRBV5-1 and TRBJ2-1, with 8 positions matching TRBD1. Trimming at V came to 1 base and at J to 4 bases, leaving 1 base not matched to a gene. This CDR3 region has 14 residues. Germline CDR1 SGHRS, CDR2 YFSETQ. As DNA, the CDR3 is TGCGCCAGCAGCTTGACAGGGGGGTACAATGAGCAGTTCTTC. The encoded protein is CASSLTGGYNEQFF.